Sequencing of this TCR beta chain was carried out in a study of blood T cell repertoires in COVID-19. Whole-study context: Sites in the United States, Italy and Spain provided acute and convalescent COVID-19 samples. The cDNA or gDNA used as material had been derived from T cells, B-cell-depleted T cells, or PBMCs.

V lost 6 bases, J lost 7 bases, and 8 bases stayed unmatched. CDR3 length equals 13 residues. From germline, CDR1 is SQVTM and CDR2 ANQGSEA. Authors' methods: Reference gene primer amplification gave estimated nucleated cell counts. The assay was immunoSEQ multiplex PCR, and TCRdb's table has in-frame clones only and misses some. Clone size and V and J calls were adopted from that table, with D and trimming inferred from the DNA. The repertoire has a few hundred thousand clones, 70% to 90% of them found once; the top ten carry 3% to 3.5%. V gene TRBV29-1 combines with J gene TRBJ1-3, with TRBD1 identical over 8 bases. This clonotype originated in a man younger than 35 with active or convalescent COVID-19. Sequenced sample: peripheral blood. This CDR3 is CSVPGTGTNTIYF. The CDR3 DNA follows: TGCAGCGTGCCGGGGACAGGAACGAACACCATATATTTT.